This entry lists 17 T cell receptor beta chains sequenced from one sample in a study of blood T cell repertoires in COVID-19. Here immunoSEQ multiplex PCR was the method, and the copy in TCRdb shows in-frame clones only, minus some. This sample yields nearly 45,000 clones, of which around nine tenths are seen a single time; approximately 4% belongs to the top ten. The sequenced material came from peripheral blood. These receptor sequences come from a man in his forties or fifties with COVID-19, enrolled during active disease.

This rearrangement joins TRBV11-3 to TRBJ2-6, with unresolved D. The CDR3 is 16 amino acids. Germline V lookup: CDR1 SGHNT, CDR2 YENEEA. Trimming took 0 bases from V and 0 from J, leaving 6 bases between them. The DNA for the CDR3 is TGTGCCAGCAGCTTAGATCGGTACTCTGGGGCCAACGTCCTGACTTTC. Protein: CASSLDRYSGANVLTF.

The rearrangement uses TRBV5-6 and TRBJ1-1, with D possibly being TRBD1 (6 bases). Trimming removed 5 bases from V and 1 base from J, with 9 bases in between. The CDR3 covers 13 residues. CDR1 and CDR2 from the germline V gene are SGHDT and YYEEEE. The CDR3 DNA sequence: TGTGCCAGCAGTTTACAGGGGAACACTGAAGCTTTCTTT. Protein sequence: CASSLQGNTEAFF.

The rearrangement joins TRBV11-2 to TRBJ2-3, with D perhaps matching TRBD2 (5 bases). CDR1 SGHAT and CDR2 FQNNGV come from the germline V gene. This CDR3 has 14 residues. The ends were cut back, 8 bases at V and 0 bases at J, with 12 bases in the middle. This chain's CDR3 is CASGAVTSTDTQYF. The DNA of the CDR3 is TGTGCCAGCGGAGCGGTTACTAGCACAGATACGCAGTATTTT.

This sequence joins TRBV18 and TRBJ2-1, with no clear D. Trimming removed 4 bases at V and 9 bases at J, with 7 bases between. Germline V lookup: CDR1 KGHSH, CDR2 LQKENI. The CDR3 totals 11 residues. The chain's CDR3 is CASSRGAEQFF. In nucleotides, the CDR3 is TGTGCCAGCTCACGAGGCGCTGAGCAGTTCTTC.

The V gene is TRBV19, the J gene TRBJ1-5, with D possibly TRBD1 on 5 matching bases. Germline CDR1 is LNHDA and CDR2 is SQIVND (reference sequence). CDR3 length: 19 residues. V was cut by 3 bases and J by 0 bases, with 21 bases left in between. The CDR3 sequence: CASSIGLVGSRDSNQPQHF. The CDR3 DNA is TGTGCCAGTAGTATCGGGTTGGTAGGGTCCAGGGATAGCAATCAGCCCCAGCATTTT.

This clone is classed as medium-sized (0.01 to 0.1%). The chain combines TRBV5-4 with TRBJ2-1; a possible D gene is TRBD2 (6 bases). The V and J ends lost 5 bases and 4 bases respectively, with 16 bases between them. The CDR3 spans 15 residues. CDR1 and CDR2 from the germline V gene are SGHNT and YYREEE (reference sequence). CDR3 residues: CASSRDLGTYNEQFF. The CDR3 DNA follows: TGTGCCAGCAGTCGGGACCTGGGGACTTACAATGAGCAGTTCTTC.

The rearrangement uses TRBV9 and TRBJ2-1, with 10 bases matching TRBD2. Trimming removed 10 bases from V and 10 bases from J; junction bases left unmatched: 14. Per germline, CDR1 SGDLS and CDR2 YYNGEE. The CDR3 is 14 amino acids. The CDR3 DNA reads TGTGCCTTCCGGCCTCAGCGGGAGGGAGGGGAGCAGTTCTTC. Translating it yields CAFRPQREGGEQFF.

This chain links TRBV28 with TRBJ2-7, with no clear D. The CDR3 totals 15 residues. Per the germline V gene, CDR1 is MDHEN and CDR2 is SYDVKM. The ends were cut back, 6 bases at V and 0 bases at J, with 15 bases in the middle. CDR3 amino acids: CASSRFRGGSYEQYF. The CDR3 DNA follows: TGTGCCAGCAGCCGCTTTAGAGGTGGCTCCTACGAGCAGTACTTC.

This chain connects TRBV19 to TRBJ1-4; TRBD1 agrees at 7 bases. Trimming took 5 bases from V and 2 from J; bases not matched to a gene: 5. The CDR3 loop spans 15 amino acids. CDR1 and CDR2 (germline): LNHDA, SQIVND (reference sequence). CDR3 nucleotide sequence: TGTGCCAGTAGTGTGACAGGGTCGACTAATGAAAAACTGTTTTTT. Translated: CASSVTGSTNEKLFF. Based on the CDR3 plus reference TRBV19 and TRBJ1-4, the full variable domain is DGGITQSPKYLFRKEGQNVTLSCEQNLNHDAMYWYRQDPGQGLRLIYYSQIVNDFQKGDIAEGYSVSREKKESFPLTVTSAQKNPTAFYLCASSVTGSTNEKLFFGSGTQLSVL.

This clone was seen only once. The CDR3 coding sequence is TGTGCCAGCAGCCCCGAGGGAATGAACACTGAAGCTTTCTTT. This gives the protein CASSPEGMNTEAFF. The V call is TRBV9, the J call TRBJ1-1; no reliable D call. V was cut by 4 bases and J by 0 bases, with 10 bases left in between. This CDR3 region has 14 residues. Germline lookup yields CDR1 SGDLS and CDR2 YYNGEE.

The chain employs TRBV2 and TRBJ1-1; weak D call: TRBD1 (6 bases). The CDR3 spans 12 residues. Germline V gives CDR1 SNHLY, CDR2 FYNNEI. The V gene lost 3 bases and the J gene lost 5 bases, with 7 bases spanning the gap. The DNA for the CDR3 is TGTGCCAGCAGTGACAGGGGTACTGAAGCTTTCTTT. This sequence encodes CASSDRGTEAFF.

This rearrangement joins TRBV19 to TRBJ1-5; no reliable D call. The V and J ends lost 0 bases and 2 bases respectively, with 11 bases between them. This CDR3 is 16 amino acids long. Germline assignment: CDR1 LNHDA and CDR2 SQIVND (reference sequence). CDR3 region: CASSIDGGRGNQPQHF. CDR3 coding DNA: TGTGCCAGTAGTATAGACGGAGGGCGCGGCAATCAGCCCCAGCATTTT.

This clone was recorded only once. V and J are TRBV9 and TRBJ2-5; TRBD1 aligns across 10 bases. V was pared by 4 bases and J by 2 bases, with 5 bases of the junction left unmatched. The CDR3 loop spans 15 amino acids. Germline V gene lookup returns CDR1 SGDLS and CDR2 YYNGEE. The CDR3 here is CASSTRQGAQETQYF. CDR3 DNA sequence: TGTGCCAGCAGCACCCGACAGGGGGCTCAAGAGACCCAGTACTTC.

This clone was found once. CDR3 protein: CASSQEKTSGETQYF. The CDR3 DNA reads as TGTGCCAGCAGCCAAGAGAAGACTAGCGGGGAGACCCAGTACTTC. The chain uses TRBV4-2 and TRBJ2-5; 10 bases match TRBD2. Trimming took 0 bases from V and 5 from J; bases not matched to a gene: 3. The CDR3 spans 15 residues. Germline V gene sequence: CDR1 LGHNA, CDR2 YNFKEQ.

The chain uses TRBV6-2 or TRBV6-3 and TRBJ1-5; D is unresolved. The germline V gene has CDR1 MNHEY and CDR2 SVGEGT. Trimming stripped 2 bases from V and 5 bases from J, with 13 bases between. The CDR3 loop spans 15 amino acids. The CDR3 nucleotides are TGTGCCAGCAGTTACGTCACCGCTAAATATCAGCCCCAGCATTTT. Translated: CASSYVTAKYQPQHF.

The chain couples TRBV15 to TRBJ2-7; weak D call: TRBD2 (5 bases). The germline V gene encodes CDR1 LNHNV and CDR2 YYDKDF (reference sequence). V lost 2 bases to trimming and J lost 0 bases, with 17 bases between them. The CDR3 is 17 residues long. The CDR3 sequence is CATSRSESSGSSYEQYF. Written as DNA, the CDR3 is TGTGCCACCAGCAGATCCGAATCCAGCGGTAGCTCCTACGAGCAGTACTTC.

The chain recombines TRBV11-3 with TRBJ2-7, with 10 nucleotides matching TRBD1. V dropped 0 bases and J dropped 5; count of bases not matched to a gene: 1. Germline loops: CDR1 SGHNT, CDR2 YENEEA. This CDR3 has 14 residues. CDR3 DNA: TGTGCCAGCAGCTTAGAAGGACAGGGGGACGAGCAGTACTTC. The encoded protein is CASSLEGQGDEQYF. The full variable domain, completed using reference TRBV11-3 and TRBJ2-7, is EAGVVQSPRYKIIEKKQPVAFWCNPISGHNTLYWYLQNLGQGPELLIRYENEEAVDDSQLPKDRFSAERLKGVDSTLKIQPAELGDSAVYLCASSLEGQGDEQYFGPGTRLTVT.